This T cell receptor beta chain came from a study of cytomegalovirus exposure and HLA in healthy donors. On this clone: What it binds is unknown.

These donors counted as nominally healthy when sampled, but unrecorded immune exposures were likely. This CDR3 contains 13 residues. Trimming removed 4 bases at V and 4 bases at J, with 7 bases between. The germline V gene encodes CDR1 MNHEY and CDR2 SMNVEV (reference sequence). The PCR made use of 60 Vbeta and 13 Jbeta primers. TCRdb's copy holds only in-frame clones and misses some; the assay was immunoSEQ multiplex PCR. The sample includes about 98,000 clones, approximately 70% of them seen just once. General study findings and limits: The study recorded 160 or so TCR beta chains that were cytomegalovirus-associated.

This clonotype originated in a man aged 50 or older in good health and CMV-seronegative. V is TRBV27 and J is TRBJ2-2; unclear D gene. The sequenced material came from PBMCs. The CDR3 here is CASSSPSTGELFF. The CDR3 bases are TGTGCCAGCAGTTCCCCGAGCACCGGGGAGCTGTTTTTT.